The entry below describes one T cell receptor beta chain. Its antigen is undetermined. This record belongs to a study of T cell responses to AZD1222 COVID-19 vaccine. Study-level points and caveats: Reports indicate that nearly half of spike-specific TCRs are directed at unmutated variant regions.

The method was immunoSEQ multiplex PCR; TCRdb's version includes in-frame clones alone and lacks a portion of them. The sample holds 50,000 to 60,000 clones, 88% seen once. CDR3 size: 15 residues. Germline V lookup: CDR1 SGHKS, CDR2 YYEKEE (reference sequence). Trimming stripped 0 bases from V and 0 bases from J, with 6 bases between. The TCR originated in an adult in good health. V usage is TRBV5-5 and J usage is TRBJ2-2, with no clear D. The material was peripheral blood, obtained on day 0 of AZD1222 vaccination. The chain's CDR3 is CASSLVSANTGELFF. CDR3 nucleotide sequence: TGTGCCAGCAGCTTGGTGAGCGCGAACACCGGGGAGCTGTTTTTT.